This is a list of T cell receptor beta chains from one sample in a study of CD8 T cells in ankylosing spondylitis. TCRdb re-analysed the 5' RACE reads in MiXCR, keeping a single row per CDR3 protein. The sample holds approximately 220,000 distinct CDR3 sequences, 20% to 30% seen once. Sequencing used blood, either unsorted or a sorted T cell fraction (not recorded which). The receptors come from a male donor with ankylosing spondylitis or in good health (not recorded which). Both conserved end residues are part of each CDR3. The D gene is left open where the match is weak. Where a row states a size, it is once, few, many or the class of an expanded clone; other rows omit it.

many	TRBV6-1	TRBJ1-5	.	CASRRSRDSNQPQHF	TGTGCCAGCAGACGGAGCCGGGACAGCAATCAGCCCCAGCATTTT
few	TRBV6-1	TRBJ2-1	TRBD2	CASSRRLAGDRAPSSYNEQFF	TGTGCCAGCAGTCGAAGGTTAGCGGGCGACCGAGCACCAAGCTCCTACAATGAGCAGTTCTTC
few	TRBV20-1	TRBJ2-1	TRBD2	CSAKLKAGAPYNEQFF	TGCAGTGCTAAGTTGAAGGCGGGAGCTCCCTACAATGAGCAGTTCTTC
.	TRBV20-1	TRBJ1-1	.	CSARWPKESNTEAFF	TGCAGTGCTAGATGGCCCAAGGAGTCGAACACTGAAGCTTTCTTT
.	TRBV29-1	TRBJ2-3	.	CSSGLSTDTQYF	TGCAGCTCGGGACTCAGCACAGATACGCAGTATTTT
.	TRBV5-1	TRBJ2-1	.	CASSWVDSPYNEQFF	TGCGCCAGCAGCTGGGTGGACAGTCCCTACAATGAGCAGTTCTTC
many	TRBV20-1	TRBJ2-3	.	CSALLTGRTDTQYF	TGCAGTGCTTTGTTAACAGGGAGGACAGATACGCAGTATTTT
many	TRBV6-1	TRBJ2-7	.	CASSPWTMSYEQYF	TGTGCCAGCAGTCCCTGGACAATGTCCTACGAGCAGTACTTC
.	TRBV20-1	TRBJ2-5	.	CSATQAGRETQYF	TGCAGTGCTACCCAGGCAGGGAGGGAGACCCAGTACTTC
many	TRBV20-1	TRBJ2-7	TRBD1	CSATPGTGIYEQYF	TGCAGTGCTACCCCGGGGACAGGGATCTACGAGCAGTACTTC
many	TRBV6-1	TRBJ1-5	.	CASSSGHNQPQHF	TGTGCCAGCAGCTCGGGCCACAATCAGCCCCAGCATTTT
.	TRBV5-5	TRBJ2-7	.	CASSSHAPGEQYF	TGTGCCAGCAGCTCCCATGCGCCTGGGGAGCAGTACTTC
many	TRBV9	TRBJ2-7	.	CASSPGQSSSYEQYF	TGTGCCAGCAGCCCCGGACAGTCTAGCTCCTACGAGCAGTACTTC
.	TRBV10-3	TRBJ2-7	TRBD1	CAISDPGTGGYEQYF	TGTGCCATCAGTGATCCCGGGACAGGGGGCTACGAGCAGTACTTC
many	TRBV4-3	TRBJ2-5	.	CASSQDYRQETQYF	TGCGCCAGCAGCCAAGATTACAGACAAGAGACCCAGTACTTC
many	TRBV29-1	TRBJ1-1	TRBD1	CSVDRETEAFF	TGCAGCGTGGACAGGGAAACTGAAGCTTTCTTT
few	TRBV4-2	TRBJ2-1	TRBD2	CASSARTSGSYNEQFF	TGTGCCAGCAGCGCCCGGACTAGCGGGAGCTACAATGAGCAGTTCTTC
few	TRBV29-1	TRBJ2-1	.	CSDRSGRQGEQFF	TGCAGCGATCGTAGCGGACGACAGGGTGAGCAGTTCTTC
many	TRBV4-2	TRBJ2-1	TRBD2	CASSQDLAGGRDEQFF	TGTGCCAGCAGCCAAGATCTCGCGGGAGGGCGTGATGAGCAGTTCTTC
many	TRBV5-4	TRBJ2-5	.	CASSLPQGQTQYF	TGTGCCAGCAGCTTGCCCCAGGGACAGACCCAGTACTTC
.	TRBV6-1	TRBJ1-6	TRBD1	CASRRDRSSYNSPLHF	TGTGCCAGCAGGCGGGACAGGAGCTCCTATAATTCACCCCTCCACTTT
.	TRBV6-2/TRBV6-3	TRBJ1-5	.	CASSYSRAIGNQPQHF	TGTGCCAGCAGTTACTCGCGGGCAATTGGCAATCAGCCCCAGCATTTT
.	TRBV4-1	TRBJ2-7	TRBD2	CASSHPVRDYSYEQYF	TGCGCCAGCAGCCATCCCGTCCGGGACTACTCCTACGAGCAGTACTTC
few	TRBV12-3/TRBV12-4	TRBJ1-2	.	CASRTSSGFGYTF	TGTGCCAGCAGGACCTCCTCAGGGTTTGGCTACACCTTC
many	TRBV6-2/TRBV6-3	TRBJ1-1	TRBD1	CASSRTGVGEAFF	TGTGCCAGCAGCCGGACAGGGGTGGGGGAAGCTTTCTTT
many	TRBV12-3/TRBV12-4	TRBJ2-7	.	CASSSGITDEQYF	TGTGCCAGCAGTTCCGGGATCACTGACGAGCAGTACTTC
.	TRBV12-3/TRBV12-4	TRBJ2-3	TRBD2	CASSPTSAPDTQYF	TGTGCCAGCAGCCCGACTAGCGCCCCAGATACGCAGTATTTT
many	TRBV5-1	TRBJ1-5	.	CASSRETNQPQHF	TGCGCCAGCAGCCGTGAGACCAATCAGCCCCAGCATTTT
few	TRBV6-5	TRBJ2-7	.	CASSHEVTYEQYF	TGTGCCAGCAGTCACGAGGTTACCTACGAGCAGTACTTC
many	TRBV30	TRBJ2-1	.	CAWRPSSYNEQFF	TGTGCCTGGAGGCCGAGCTCCTACAATGAGCAGTTCTTC
many	TRBV7-6	TRBJ1-6	.	CASSRQSNSPLHF	TGTGCCAGCAGCCGACAGTCGAATTCACCCCTCCACTTT
.	TRBV4-3	TRBJ2-7	TRBD2	CASSRWAGEDVEQYF	TGCGCCAGCAGCCGCTGGGCGGGAGAGGACGTGGAGCAGTACTTC
many	TRBV20-1	TRBJ1-1	TRBD1	CSPGTGHMNTEAFF	TGCAGTCCCGGGACAGGGCACATGAACACTGAAGCTTTCTTT
.	TRBV6-2/TRBV6-3	TRBJ2-3	.	CASTGVDTQYF	TGTGCCAGCACCGGGGTTGATACGCAGTATTTT
few	TRBV5-5	TRBJ2-2	.	CASSFVYLSANTGELFF	TGTGCCAGCAGCTTCGTTTACCTTAGCGCGAACACCGGGGAGCTGTTTTTT
few	TRBV7-2	TRBJ2-7	.	CASSPLVQNYEQYF	TGTGCCAGCAGCCCCCTGGTCCAAAACTACGAGCAGTACTTC
few	TRBV20-1	TRBJ2-1	TRBD2	CSARDSGLARYNEQFF	TGCAGTGCTAGAGATTCGGGACTAGCGAGATACAATGAGCAGTTCTTC
.	TRBV12-3/TRBV12-4	TRBJ2-3	TRBD2	CASSLVAGGIRTDTQYF	TGTGCCAGCAGTTTAGTGGCGGGAGGGATCCGCACAGATACGCAGTATTTT
.	TRBV5-1	TRBJ2-1	.	CASSERGDSRSYNEQFF	TGCGCCAGCAGCGAGCGCGGGGACTCACGCTCCTACAATGAGCAGTTCTTC
.	TRBV11-2	TRBJ1-5	.	CASSLGITALNSNQPQHF	TGTGCCAGCAGCTTAGGTATAACAGCCTTGAATAGCAATCAGCCCCAGCATTTT
many	TRBV7-3	TRBJ2-1	TRBD2	CASSVIGTSGNEQFF	TGTGCCAGCAGCGTAATAGGGACTAGCGGCAATGAGCAGTTCTTC
many	TRBV6-1	TRBJ2-2	.	CASSEAPRTGELFF	TGTGCCAGCAGTGAAGCCCCTAGAACCGGGGAGCTGTTTTTT
many	TRBV27	TRBJ2-2	.	CASSLKLGGSRTGELFF	TGTGCCAGCAGTTTAAAGTTAGGAGGGTCCCGGACCGGGGAGCTGTTTTTT
.	TRBV20-1	TRBJ1-5	.	CSATFWDTNQPQHF	TGCAGTGCCACTTTCTGGGACACAAATCAGCCCCAGCATTTT
few	TRBV20-1	TRBJ2-3	TRBD2	CSAMAGASDTQYF	TGCAGTGCTATGGCGGGAGCGTCAGATACGCAGTATTTT
many	TRBV3-1	TRBJ2-7	.	CASSQDYTGANEQYF	TGTGCCAGCAGCCAAGATTATACGGGAGCAAACGAGCAGTACTTC
.	TRBV29-1	TRBJ1-5	TRBD1	CSVATGSGQPQHF	TGCAGCGTTGCGACAGGGTCAGGACAGCCCCAGCATTTT
.	TRBV4-1	TRBJ1-5	.	CASSQDGTDQPQHF	TGCGCCAGCAGCCAAGATGGAACGGATCAGCCCCAGCATTTT
.	TRBV29-1	TRBJ2-7	TRBD1	CSVAGQGLDEQYF	TGCAGCGTCGCGGGACAGGGGTTGGACGAGCAGTACTTC
many	TRBV24-1	TRBJ2-5	.	CATSDLTGGGETQYF	TGTGCCACCAGTGATTTGACAGGCGGAGGGGAGACCCAGTACTTC
few	TRBV20-1	TRBJ1-2	.	CSARDLRGTRVYGYTF	TGCAGTGCTAGAGATCTGAGGGGCACACGGGTCTATGGCTACACCTTC
many	TRBV6-1	TRBJ2-7	.	CAIISYQGGPFSEQYF	TGTGCCATCATATCGTACCAGGGAGGCCCTTTTTCGGAGCAGTACTTC
.	TRBV20-1	TRBJ2-7	TRBD2	CSARVLAGTLSGEQYF	TGCAGTGCTAGAGTGCTAGCGGGGACCCTCTCGGGCGAGCAGTACTTC